These 27 T cell receptor beta chains came from one sample sequenced in a study of shared clonotypes between healthy human individuals. Measured with immunoSEQ multiplex PCR; TCRdb has only the in-frame clones, and not every one. This table has about 1.1 million clones, around 82% appearing once. The sample consisted of memory CD4+ T cells from PBMCs. Subset given: CD45RA-negative fraction. The receptors were sampled from a man between 18 and 35 years old in good health. Some clones in this sample may be carry-over from other donors' samples.

V and J are TRBV5-1 and TRBJ1-3; D gene uncertain. The CDR3 has 13 residues. V was cut by 6 bases and J by 0 bases, with 7 bases left in between. Looked up from germline, CDR1 is SGHRS and CDR2 is YFSETQ. The CDR3 sequence: CASKLDSGNTIYF. The DNA for the CDR3 is TGCGCCAGCAAGCTCGACTCTGGAAACACCATATATTTT.

The chain combines TRBV5-1 with TRBJ2-1, with a possible D match to TRBD2 (6 bases). Germline V gene lookup returns CDR1 SGHRS and CDR2 YFSETQ. V was pared by 0 bases and J by 7 bases, with 11 bases between. CDR3 length equals 14 residues. CDR3: CASSLGTMMNEQFF. DNA of the CDR3: TGCGCCAGCAGCTTGGGGACTATGATGAATGAGCAGTTCTTC.

The chain recombines TRBV6-1 with TRBJ2-7, with 10 bases lining up with TRBD2. This CDR3 region has 15 residues. V shed 1 base, J shed 6 bases, and the junction held 6 bases outside the gene matches. Germline CDR1 is MNHNS and CDR2 is SASEGT. CDR3 sequence: CASSEGLAGVGEQYF. CDR3 DNA: TGTGCCAGCAGTGAAGGGCTAGCGGGAGTTGGCGAGCAGTACTTC.

This clone was recorded at least ten times. The CDR3 sequence: CASSDGDRSQPQHF. The DNA for the CDR3 is TGTGCCAGCAGTGATGGGGACAGGAGTCAGCCCCAGCATTTT. This chain links TRBV2 with TRBJ1-5, with 8 bases aligning to TRBD1. Germline V gene sequence: CDR1 SNHLY, CDR2 FYNNEI. The CDR3 covers 14 residues. V lost 3 bases, J lost 6 bases, and 4 bases stayed unmatched.

The chain couples TRBV5-1 to TRBJ2-5, with D perhaps TRBD1 (5 bases). With 5 bases removed from V and 2 bases from J, the gap between germline ends came to 16 bases. CDR1 and CDR2 (germline): SGHRS, YFSETQ. This CDR3 is built from 15 residues. Written as DNA, the CDR3 is TGCGCCAGCAGGCCTCAGGTGGGGCCACAAGAGACCCAGTACTTC. It yields the protein CASRPQVGPQETQYF.

The chain recombines TRBV28 with TRBJ2-5, with TRBD1 identical over 7 bases. V lost 8 bases to trimming and J lost 4 bases; unmatched junction nucleotides: 22. Germline-derived CDR1 and CDR2 are MDHEN and SYDVKM. The CDR3 runs to 18 residues. The DNA for the CDR3 is TGTGCCAGCGCCGCGCAAATCGGGACAGCCAGAGGTCTAGAGACCCAGTACTTC. This sequence encodes CASAAQIGTARGLETQYF.

Details on this clone: The same CDR3 also results from other DNA sequences found in this sample. This chain's CDR3 is CASSYDGLNTEAFF. The CDR3 DNA follows: TGCGCCAGCAGTTACGACGGATTGAACACTGAAGCTTTCTTT. The genes are TRBV5-1 and TRBJ1-1; D is undetermined. The CDR3 contains 14 residues. The ends were cut back, 5 bases at V and 0 bases at J, with 11 bases in the middle. The germline CDR1 and CDR2 sequences are SGHRS and YFSETQ.

The CDR3 protein is CASGRQVPYEQYF. DNA for the CDR3: TGTGCCAGCGGGAGACAGGTGCCCTACGAGCAGTACTTC. The rearrangement uses TRBV28 and TRBJ2-7, with D maybe TRBD1 (6 bases). V lost 8 bases and J 2 bases, leaving 13 bases between the germline ends. Germline V gene sequence: CDR1 MDHEN, CDR2 SYDVKM. The CDR3 covers 13 residues.

The chain employs TRBV9 and TRBJ1-1; D gene unclear. From germline, CDR1 is SGDLS and CDR2 YYNGEE. V lost 2 bases and J 2 bases, leaving 10 bases between the germline ends. The CDR3 covers 14 residues. The CDR3 DNA sequence: TGTGCCAGCAGCGTTTCTGGGGTCAACACTGAAGCTTTCTTT. Its protein is CASSVSGVNTEAFF.

The rearrangement joins TRBV6-1 to TRBJ1-5; D call uncertain. V lost 0 bases and J lost 1, with 4 bases in between. CDR1 and CDR2 from the germline V gene are MNHNS and SASEGT. CDR3 length equals 14 residues. CDR3 amino acids: CASSEAWSNQPQHF. As DNA, the CDR3 is TGTGCCAGCAGTGAAGCTTGGAGCAATCAGCCCCAGCATTTT.

This sequence joins TRBV5-1 and TRBJ2-5, with D perhaps matching TRBD2 (6 bases). V lost 2 bases, J lost 5 bases, and 13 bases lay in between. The CDR3 is 14 amino acids. Germline CDR1 and CDR2: SGHRS and YFSETQ. CDR3 loop: CASSFSAGRETQYF. In nucleotides, the CDR3 is TGCGCCAGCAGCTTTTCTGCAGGGAGGGAGACCCAGTACTTC.

This clone was counted only a few times. The genes are TRBV9 and TRBJ1-1; no clear D. The CDR3 is 15 residues long. From germline, CDR1 is SGDLS and CDR2 YYNGEE. V lost 3 bases and J lost 2, with 14 bases in between. CDR3 nucleotides: TGTGCCAGCAGCGGGGGAACAGCTAGAAACACTGAAGCTTTCTTT. Protein product: CASSGGTARNTEAFF.

The V and J genes are TRBV4-1 and TRBJ1-1, with D hard to call. The ends were cut back, 1 base at V and 1 base at J, with 10 bases in the middle. CDR3 length equals 15 residues. Germline V gives CDR1 MGHRA, CDR2 YSYEKL. CDR3 protein: CASSQAGKRNTEAFF. CDR3 nucleotide sequence: TGCGCCAGCAGCCAAGCGGGAAAGAGGAACACTGAAGCTTTCTTT.

This chain connects TRBV6-1 to TRBJ2-7, with 7 nucleotides matching TRBD1. The trim removed 7 bases at V and 6 bases at J, leaving 9 bases unmatched. The CDR3 contains 13 residues. The V gene's germline CDR1 is MNHNS and CDR2 SASEGT. The CDR3 DNA is TGTGCCAGCACTCGGGGACAGCCGATCGAGCAGTACTTC. Protein sequence: CASTRGQPIEQYF.

J is TRBJ2-1 and V is TRBV19, with D possibly matching TRBD2 (8 bases). CDR3 length: 17 residues. From germline, CDR1 is LNHDA and CDR2 SQIVND (reference sequence). This chain's CDR3 is CARKDESSGPQGNEQFF. The DNA for the CDR3 is TGTGCGAGGAAGGATGAATCTAGCGGGCCACAGGGGAATGAGCAGTTCTTC.

The CDR3 reads CASSSRGGFPYGYTF. As DNA, the CDR3 is TGTGCCAGCAGTTCCCGTGGGGGATTCCCCTATGGCTACACCTTC. V and J are TRBV28 and TRBJ1-2; D might be TRBD1 (5 bases). Trimming removed 4 bases from V and 4 bases from J, with 16 bases in between. The CDR3 consists of 15 residues. CDR1 and CDR2 (germline): MDHEN, SYDVKM.

This chain connects TRBV5-1 to TRBJ2-3; 8 nucleotides agree with TRBD1. This CDR3 contains 15 residues. V lost 1 base, J lost 0 bases, and 1 base stayed unmatched. CDR1 SGHRS and CDR2 YFSETQ come from the germline V gene. Here the CDR3 reads CASSLQGASTDTQYF. The CDR3 DNA sequence: TGCGCCAGCAGCTTGCAGGGGGCTAGCACAGATACGCAGTATTTT. The full variable domain, its missing parts supplied by reference TRBV5-1 and TRBJ2-3, is KAGVTQTPRYLIKTRGQQVTLSCSPISGHRSVSWYQQTPGQGLQFLFEYFSETQRNKGNFPGRFSGRQFSNSRSEMNVSTLELGDSALYLCASSLQGASTDTQYFGPGTRLTVL.

The chain links TRBV2 to TRBJ1-2; 8 bases map to TRBD1. After removal of 5 bases from V and 2 bases from J, the junction contained 4 bases not matched to a gene. CDR1 and CDR2 (germline): SNHLY, FYNNEI. The length of the CDR3 is 14 residues. The CDR3 protein is CASSLNRGNYGYTF. CDR3 nucleotide sequence: TGTGCCAGCAGTCTAAACAGGGGGAACTATGGCTACACCTTC.

Note on this clone: A much larger clonotype is one base distant, so this may be a read error. The chain couples TRBV30 to TRBJ2-7; unclear D gene. The V gene lost 4 bases and the J gene lost 3 bases, with 19 bases spanning the gap. The CDR3 runs to 15 residues. Germline CDR1 reads GTSNPN; CDR2 reads SVGIG (reference sequence). The CDR3 sequence: CAWTFGSRISYEQYF. Written as DNA, the CDR3 is TGTGCCTGGACTTTCGGTAGCAGGATCAGCTACGAGCAGTACTTC.

For this clone: The identical CDR3 is also encoded by other nucleotide sequences in the sample. The chain carries TRBV5-1 and TRBJ2-1, with 9 bases identical to TRBD2. Germline lookup yields CDR1 SGHRS and CDR2 YFSETQ. The CDR3 length is 15 residues. J was trimmed by 2 bases and V by 4 bases; bases with no gene match: 4. Here the CDR3 DNA reads TGCGCCAGCAGCCTTAGCGGGAGCACCTACAATGAGCAGTTCTTC. This translates into CASSLSGSTYNEQFF.

The V call is TRBV21-1, the J call TRBJ2-1; whether TRBD2, the table's D call, matches the DNA was not checked. TRBV21-1 is annotated as a pseudogene. This CDR3 is 18 amino acids long. This CDR3 reads CASSKEGCPGVGPNEQFF. CDR3 nucleotide sequence: TGTGCCAGCAGCAAAGAAGGCTGTCCGGGAGTCGGGCCCAATGAGCAGTTCTTC.

The chain has TRBV5-1 and TRBJ2-3; D call uncertain. The ends were cut back, 4 bases at V and 2 bases at J, with 14 bases in the middle. CDR1 and CDR2 (germline): SGHRS, YFSETQ. CDR3 length equals 15 residues. CDR3 region: CASSESTTSTDTQYF. CDR3 DNA: TGCGCCAGCAGCGAGTCAACAACCTCCACAGATACGCAGTATTTT.

This clone was seen a single time. The chain couples TRBV29-1 to TRBJ1-4; D gene ambiguous. This CDR3 region has 11 residues. Germline V gene lookup returns CDR1 SQVTM and CDR2 ANQGSEA. V gave up 1 base and J gave up 10 bases, with 7 bases separating them. CDR3 residues: CSVEGDAKLFF. As DNA, the CDR3 is TGCAGCGTTGAAGGAGATGCAAAACTGTTTTTT.

The rearrangement uses TRBV10-3 and TRBJ2-7; D is perhaps TRBD1 (5 bases). Germline V gives CDR1 ENHRY, CDR2 SYGVKD. V lost 2 bases and J lost 6, with 17 bases in between. The CDR3 is made up of 15 amino acids. The CDR3 DNA follows: TGTGCCATCAGTGAGCTCGGCAGGGTGTTAAGCGAGCAGTACTTC. Translating gives CAISELGRVLSEQYF.

This rearrangement joins TRBV20-1 to TRBJ1-5, with D unclear. The CDR3 is made up of 11 amino acids. Germline assignment: CDR1 DFQATT and CDR2 SNEGSKA (reference sequence). The ends were cut back, 5 bases at V and 15 bases at J, with 17 bases in the middle. CDR3: CSASDLGGPHF. DNA of the CDR3: TGCAGTGCTTCCGACCTAGGAGGCCCGCATTTT.

The V gene is TRBV10-3, the J gene TRBJ2-1; D ambiguous. The CDR3 totals 14 residues. With 3 bases removed from V and 5 bases from J, the gap between germline ends came to 11 bases. Looked up from germline, CDR1 is ENHRY and CDR2 is SYGVKD. The CDR3 DNA sequence: TGTGCCATCAGTGACGACGACGTAGACAATGAGCAGTTCTTC. It codes for CAISDDDVDNEQFF.

V and J are TRBV7-3 and TRBJ2-5, with TRBD2 matching over 7 bases. The J segment lost 1 base and the V segment lost 7 bases, leaving 6 bases of the junction unmatched. CDR1 and CDR2 from the germline V gene are SGHTA and FQGTGA. The CDR3 has 14 amino acids. CDR3 residues: CASTVREPQETQYF. Written as DNA, the CDR3 is TGTGCCAGCACCGTGCGGGAGCCCCAAGAGACCCAGTACTTC.